These 5 T cell receptor beta chains came from one sample sequenced in a study of beta chain features in type 1 diabetes. All of the isolated RNA was reverse transcribed, so expressed TCRB transcripts were sequenced. The assay was immunoSEQ multiplex PCR, and TCRdb's table has in-frame clones only and misses some. The table includes about 350,000 clones, around a fifth detected once. Input material: naive CD4+ T cells from blood. The source of these receptors is a woman aged 18-29 years in good health.

A few counts support this clone. The J gene is TRBJ1-1, the V gene TRBV5-1, with 7 bases matching TRBD1. CDR1 and CDR2 (germline): SGHRS, YFSETQ. After removal of 3 bases from V and 5 bases from J, the junction contained 4 bases not matched to a gene. This CDR3 is 13 amino acids long. This CDR3 is CASSSQGDTEAFF. Written as DNA, the CDR3 is TGCGCCAGCAGCTCTCAGGGGGATACTGAAGCTTTCTTT. The full variable domain, its missing parts supplied by reference TRBV5-1 and TRBJ1-1, is KAGVTQTPRYLIKTRGQQVTLSCSPISGHRSVSWYQQTPGQGLQFLFEYFSETQRNKGNFPGRFSGRQFSNSRSEMNVSTLELGDSALYLCASSSQGDTEAFFGQGTRLTVV.

This clone was found a few times. V and J are TRBV5-1 and TRBJ2-3; no clear D. Germline V gene lookup returns CDR1 SGHRS and CDR2 YFSETQ. The V end was cut by 0 bases, the J end by 5 bases, with 4 bases between. The length of the CDR3 is 12 residues. The CDR3 DNA is TGCGCCAGCAGCTTGGCTGTAGATACGCAGTATTTT. Protein sequence: CASSLAVDTQYF. Together with reference TRBV5-1 and TRBJ2-3, the CDR3 gives the full variable domain: KAGVTQTPRYLIKTRGQQVTLSCSPISGHRSVSWYQQTPGQGLQFLFEYFSETQRNKGNFPGRFSGRQFSNSRSEMNVSTLELGDSALYLCASSLAVDTQYFGPGTRLTVL.

The rearrangement links TRBV12-5 to TRBJ2-1; TRBD2 aligns across 12 bases. CDR3 size: 14 residues. V was clipped by 6 bases and J by 9 bases; unmatched bases: 6. CDR1 LGHNT and CDR2 FRNRAP come from the germline V gene. CDR3 sequence: CASGVLAGGGEQFF. As DNA, the CDR3 is TGTGCTAGTGGCGTTCTAGCGGGAGGGGGTGAGCAGTTCTTC.

Only a few counts were recorded for this clone. The gene calls are TRBV23-1 and TRBJ2-3, with 7 bases identical to TRBD2. TRBV23-1 is filed as an ORF, its function uncertain. V was pared by 8 bases and J by 5 bases, with 19 bases of the junction left unmatched. This CDR3 comprises 17 residues. CDR3 nucleotides: TGCGCCAGCGTCCCCCCCTGGAGTACGATAGCGGGAGATACGCAGTATTTT. Encoded protein: CASVPPWSTIAGDTQYF.

In this sample, this clone turned up a few times. The chain has TRBV29-1 and TRBJ1-2; no definite D call. CDR3 length: 12 amino acids. Trimming shortened V by 4 bases and J by 1 base, and 7 bases separated the two germline ends. CDR1 and CDR2 from the germline V gene are SQVTM and ANQGSEA. CDR3 in amino acids: CSVGRDNYGYTF. CDR3 nucleotide sequence: TGCAGCGTTGGTCGGGATAACTATGGCTACACCTTC.